This entry describes one T cell receptor (beta chain). This sample stems from a study of technical replicates of blood from a handful of donors. Some clones are missing from TCRdb's copy, which holds only in-frame ones; the method was immunoSEQ multiplex PCR. Among over 80,000 clones listed, approximately 96% were seen once. Input material: T cells isolated from PBMCs. This TCR was recovered from a human donor in good health.

The CDR3 spells CASGTSGIKWGEQYF. Here the CDR3 DNA reads TGCGCCAGCGGGACTAGCGGGATCAAATGGGGCGAGCAGTACTTC. This chain joins TRBV5-1 and TRBJ2-7; 13 bases align to TRBD2. CDR3 length: 15 amino acids. The germline V gene encodes CDR1 SGHRS and CDR2 YFSETQ. V lost 7 bases and J lost 6; bases outside the gene matches: 10.